This T cell receptor beta chain is drawn from a study of T-cell reconstitution after alpha-beta-depleted transplantation in children. Germline lookup yields CDR1 SGHRS and CDR2 YFSETQ. Trimming took 3 bases from V and 2 from J, leaving 11 bases between them. The CDR3 consists of 14 residues. Unique molecular identifiers were incorporated during preparation of the TCRbeta library. Via MiXCR, TCRdb re-called the PCR reads, giving one row per CDR3 protein. Among about 980,000 distinct CDR3 sequences listed, about 26% were seen once. In this sample, this clonotype turned up a few times. What it binds is not known. Regarding the study as a whole: Approximately two months post-transplant, alpha-beta T cells reportedly originated from several hundred expanded graft clones. Day-60 TCRbeta diversity that was high in some patients was derived from surviving recipient T cells and thymic progenitors. One year post-transplant, T-cell counts and diversity were largely derived from T cells produced anew.

The TCR comes from a boy in the first two years of life who had a stem cell transplant for SCID, so the T cells may come from the graft donor. Specimen: PBMCs, mostly from graft donor cells, collected 360 days after TCRalphabeta/CD19-depleted stem cell transplant. The chain links TRBV5-1 to TRBJ2-5; D could derive from TRBD1 or TRBD2 (5 bases each). CDR3 in amino acids: CASSSGPPQETQYF. CDR3 sequence (DNA): TGCGCCAGCAGCTCGGGACCGCCACAAGAGACCCAGTACTTC.